The following is a T cell receptor beta chain sequence with its context. Its specificity is unknown. The data are from a study of OX40 agonist ivuxolimab in advanced cancers. Findings and limits, study-wide: Certain nonresponding patients likewise had low normalized T-cell clonal expansion.

CDR1 and CDR2 (germline): MDHEN, SYDVKM. V was trimmed by 4 bases and J by 0 bases, leaving 13 bases between them. CDR3 length equals 16 residues. Generated by immunoSEQ multiplex PCR, the TCRdb table keeps only in-frame clones and is missing some. The top ten clones hold around 2.4% of a sample with about 73,000 clones, about 80% of them seen once. People who had autoimmune disease history or systemic immunosuppression were excluded. The chain links TRBV28 to TRBJ1-5; possible D gene TRBD1, 5 bases. Sequenced here: CD4+ or CD8+ T cells sorted from blood, sampled in a trial of the OX40 agonist ivuxolimab. This TCR derives from an adult with an advanced solid tumor such as melanoma, head and neck, liver or kidney cancer. The CDR3, as DNA: TGTGCCAGCAGTTCTATGGACATTTTTAGCAATCAGCCCCAGCATTTT. It translates to CASSSMDIFSNQPQHF.